This T cell receptor beta chain was captured in a study of blood T cell repertoires in COVID-19. This CDR3 region has 15 residues. Germline V gives CDR1 SGHRS, CDR2 YFSETQ. V lost 4 bases, J lost 6 bases, and 18 bases lay in between. Per the study methods: Quantification of nucleated cells was approximated via reference gene primer amplification. Produced via immunoSEQ multiplex PCR; TCRdb's table is partial and in-frame only. The DNA was the basis for D and trimming; V, J and clone size are from that table. Seen here are around 370,000 clones, about 90% observed once, and the top ten hold around 6%. Patients from Seattle were sampled longitudinally, starting during active infection.

This receptor was identified in a woman in her forties or fifties with COVID-19, enrolled during active disease. This chain uses TRBV5-1 with TRBJ2-3; D may be TRBD2 (5 bases). The sample taken for sequencing was peripheral blood. For the CDR3, the DNA is TGCGCCAGCAGCCCGGGCGGGCCCGGGTTGGATACGCAGTATTTT. Protein: CASSPGGPGLDTQYF.